The clone carrying this TCR beta chain has just a few counts. The CDR3 totals 16 residues. The germline CDR1 and CDR2 sequences are SGHTA and FQGNSA. Trimming took 1 base from V and 4 from J, leaving 15 bases between them. Time point of the sample: approximately 12 months of natalizumab therapy. Clones were sequenced by immunoSEQ multiplex PCR, and TCRdb holds only the in-frame ones, with some missing. This sample has about 25,000 clones; 75% to 95% occur once, and the top ten carry around 2.5%. The sample comes from a study of multiple sclerosis patients with progressive multifocal leukoencephalopathy.

Sequencing used PBMCs, obtained from a patient treated with natalizumab. The sequence was collected from a man younger than 40 with multiple sclerosis. The V gene is TRBV7-2, the J gene TRBJ2-3, with TRBD2 as a possible D gene (7 bases). In nucleotides, the CDR3 is TGTGCCAGCAGCTTAGAAAATAGGGGGGGCGCAGATACGCAGTATTTT. It yields the protein CASSLENRGGADTQYF.